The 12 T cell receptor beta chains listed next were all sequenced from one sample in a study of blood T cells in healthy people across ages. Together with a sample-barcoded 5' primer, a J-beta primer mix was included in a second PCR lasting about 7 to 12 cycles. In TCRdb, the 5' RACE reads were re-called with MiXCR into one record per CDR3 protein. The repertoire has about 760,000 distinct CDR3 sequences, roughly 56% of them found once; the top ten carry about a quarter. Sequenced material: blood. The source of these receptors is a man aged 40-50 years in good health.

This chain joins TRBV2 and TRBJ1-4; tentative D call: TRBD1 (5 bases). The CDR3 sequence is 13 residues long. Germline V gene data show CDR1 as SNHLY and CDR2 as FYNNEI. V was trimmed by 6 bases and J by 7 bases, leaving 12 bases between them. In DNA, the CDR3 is TGTGCCAGCAGGGGACTAATGAGTGAAAAACTGTTTTTT. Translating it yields CASRGLMSEKLFF.

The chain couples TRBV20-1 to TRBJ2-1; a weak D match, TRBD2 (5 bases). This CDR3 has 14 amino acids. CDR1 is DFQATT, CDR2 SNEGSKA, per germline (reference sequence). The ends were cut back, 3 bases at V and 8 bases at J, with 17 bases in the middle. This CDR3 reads CSASREGIQDEQFF. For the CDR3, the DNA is TGCAGTGCTAGTCGTGAGGGTATTCAGGATGAGCAGTTCTTC.

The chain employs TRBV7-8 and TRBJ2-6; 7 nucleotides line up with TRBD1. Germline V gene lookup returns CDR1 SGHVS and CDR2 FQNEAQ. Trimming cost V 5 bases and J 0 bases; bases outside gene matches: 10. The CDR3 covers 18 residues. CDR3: CASSRWTGSPSGANVLTF. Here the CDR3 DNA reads TGTGCCAGCAGCCGTTGGACAGGTTCTCCCTCTGGGGCCAACGTCCTGACTTTC.

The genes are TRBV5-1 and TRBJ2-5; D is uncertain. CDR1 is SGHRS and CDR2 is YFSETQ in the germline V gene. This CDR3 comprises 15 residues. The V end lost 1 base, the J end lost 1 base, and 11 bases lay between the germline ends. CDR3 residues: CASSLLGRAQETQYF. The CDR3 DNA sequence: TGCGCCAGCAGCTTGCTGGGTAGGGCCCAAGAGACCCAGTACTTC.

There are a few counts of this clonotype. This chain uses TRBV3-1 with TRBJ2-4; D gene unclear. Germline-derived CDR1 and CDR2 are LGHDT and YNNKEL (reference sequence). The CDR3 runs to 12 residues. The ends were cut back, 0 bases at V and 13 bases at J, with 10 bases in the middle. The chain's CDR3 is CASSQDEGTQYF. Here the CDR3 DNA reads TGTGCCAGCAGCCAAGACGAAGGTACCCAGTACTTC.

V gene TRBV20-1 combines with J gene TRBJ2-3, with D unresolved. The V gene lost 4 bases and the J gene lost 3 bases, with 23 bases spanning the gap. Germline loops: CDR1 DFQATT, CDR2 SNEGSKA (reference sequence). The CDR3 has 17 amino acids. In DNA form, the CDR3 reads TGCAGTGCTACGGAACTCGAACACATCGAAGATACAGATACGCAGTATTTT. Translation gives CSATELEHIEDTDTQYF.

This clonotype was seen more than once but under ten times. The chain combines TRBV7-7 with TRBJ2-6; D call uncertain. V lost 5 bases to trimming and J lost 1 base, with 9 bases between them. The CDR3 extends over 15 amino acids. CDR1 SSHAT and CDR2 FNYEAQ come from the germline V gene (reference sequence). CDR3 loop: CASSASMSGANVLTF. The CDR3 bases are TGTGCCAGCAGCGCCTCGATGTCTGGGGCCAACGTCCTGACTTTC.

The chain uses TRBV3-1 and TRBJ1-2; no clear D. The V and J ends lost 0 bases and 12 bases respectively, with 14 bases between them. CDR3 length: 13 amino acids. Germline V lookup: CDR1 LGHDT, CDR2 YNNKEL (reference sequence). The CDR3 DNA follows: TGTGCCAGCAGCCAAGAGGTTGGTACCAGCCACACCTTC. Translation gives CASSQEVGTSHTF.

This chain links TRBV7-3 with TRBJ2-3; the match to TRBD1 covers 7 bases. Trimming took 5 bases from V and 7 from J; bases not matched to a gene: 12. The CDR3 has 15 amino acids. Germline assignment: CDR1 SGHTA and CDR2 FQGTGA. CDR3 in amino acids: CASSDPRDSFYTQYF. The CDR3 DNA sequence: TGTGCCAGCAGCGATCCTCGGGACAGCTTCTATACGCAGTATTTT. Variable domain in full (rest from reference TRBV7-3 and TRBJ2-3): GAGVSQTPSNKVTEKGKYVELRCDPISGHTALYWYRQSLGQGPEFLIYFQGTGAADDSGLPNDRFFAVRPEGSVSTLKIQRTERGDSAVYLCASSDPRDSFYTQYFGPGTRLTVL.

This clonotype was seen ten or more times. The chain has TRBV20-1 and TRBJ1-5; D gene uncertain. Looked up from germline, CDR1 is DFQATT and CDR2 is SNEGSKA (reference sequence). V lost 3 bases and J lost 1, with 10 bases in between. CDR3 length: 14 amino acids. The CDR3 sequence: CSASRDSSNQPQHF. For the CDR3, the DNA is TGCAGTGCTAGTAGGGATTCCAGCAATCAGCCCCAGCATTTT.

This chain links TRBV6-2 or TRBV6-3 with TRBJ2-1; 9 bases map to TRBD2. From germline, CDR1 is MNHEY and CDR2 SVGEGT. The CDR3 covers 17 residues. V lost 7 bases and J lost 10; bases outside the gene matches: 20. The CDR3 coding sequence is TGTGCCAGCACTAGGACTAGCGTAATAATTTGGGAGTGGGAGCAGTTCTTC. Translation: CASTRTSVIIWEWEQFF.

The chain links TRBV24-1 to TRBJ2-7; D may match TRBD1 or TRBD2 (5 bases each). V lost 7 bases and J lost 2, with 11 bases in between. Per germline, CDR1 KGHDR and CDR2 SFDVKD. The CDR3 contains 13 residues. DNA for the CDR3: TGTGCCACCAGCGAGAGGGGAACCTACGAGCAGTACTTC. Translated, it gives CATSERGTYEQYF.